The present T cell receptor beta chain was sequenced within a study of OX40 agonist ivuxolimab in advanced cancers. Trimming took off 4 bases at V and 9 bases at J, with 10 bases between the two ends. The CDR3 contains 11 residues. CDR1 and CDR2 (germline): SGHTA, FQGTGA. Profiling relied on immunoSEQ multiplex PCR, and the TCRdb table lists in-frame clones only, not all of them. The sample lists 100,000 or so clones, about 84% seen once, with around 5% in the top ten. Patients were ruled out by autoimmune disease history or systemic immunosuppression. Baseline, cycle 4 day 1, and cycle 7 day 1 were the blood sampling points.

Sequencing used CD4+ or CD8+ T cells sorted from blood, obtained in a trial of the OX40 agonist ivuxolimab. The sequence derives from an adult with an advanced solid tumor such as melanoma, head and neck, liver or kidney cancer. The J gene is TRBJ2-7, the V gene TRBV7-3; no firm D call. CDR3 region: CASSSGGGQYF. CDR3 DNA: TGTGCCAGCAGCTCGGGTGGCGGGCAGTACTTC.